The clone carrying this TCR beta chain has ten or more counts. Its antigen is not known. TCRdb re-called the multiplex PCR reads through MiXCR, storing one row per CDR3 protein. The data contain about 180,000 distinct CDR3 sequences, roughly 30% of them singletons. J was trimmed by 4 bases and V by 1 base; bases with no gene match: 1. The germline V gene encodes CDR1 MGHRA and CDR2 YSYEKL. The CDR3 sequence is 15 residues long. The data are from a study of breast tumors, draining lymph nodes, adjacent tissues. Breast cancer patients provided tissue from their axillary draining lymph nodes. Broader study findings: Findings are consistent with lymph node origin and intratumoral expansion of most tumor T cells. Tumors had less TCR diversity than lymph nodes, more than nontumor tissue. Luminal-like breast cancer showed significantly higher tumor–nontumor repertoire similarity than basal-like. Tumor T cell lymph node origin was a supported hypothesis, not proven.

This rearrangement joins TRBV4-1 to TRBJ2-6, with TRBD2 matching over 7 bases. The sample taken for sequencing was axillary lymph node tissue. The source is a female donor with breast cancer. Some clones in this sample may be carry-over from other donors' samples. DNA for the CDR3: TGCGCCAGCAGCCAAGTCGGGAGGGGGGCCAACGTCCTGACTTTC. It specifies CASSQVGRGANVLTF.